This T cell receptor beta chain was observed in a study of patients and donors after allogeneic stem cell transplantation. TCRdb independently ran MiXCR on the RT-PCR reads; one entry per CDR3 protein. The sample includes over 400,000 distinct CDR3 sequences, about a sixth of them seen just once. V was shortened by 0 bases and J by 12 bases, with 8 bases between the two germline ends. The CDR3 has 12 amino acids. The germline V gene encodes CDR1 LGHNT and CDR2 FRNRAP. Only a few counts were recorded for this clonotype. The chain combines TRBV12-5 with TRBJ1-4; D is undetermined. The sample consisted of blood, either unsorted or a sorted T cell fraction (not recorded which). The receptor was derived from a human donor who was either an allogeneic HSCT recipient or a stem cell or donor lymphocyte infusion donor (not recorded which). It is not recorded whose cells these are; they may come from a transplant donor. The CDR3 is CASGLVTRQLFF. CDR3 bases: TGTGCTAGTGGTTTGGTGACAAGGCAACTGTTTTTT.